One sample yielded the 31 T cell receptor beta chains listed below, sequenced in a study of shared clonotypes between healthy human individuals. Profiling relied on immunoSEQ multiplex PCR, and the TCRdb table lists in-frame clones only, not all of them. The table lists approximately 350,000 clones, roughly 96% of them singletons. Material: memory CD8+ T cells sorted from blood. As for subset: CD45RO+ cells pooled with CCR7-negative TemRA cells. The origin of the receptors is a man aged 25 to 40 in good health.

This chain uses TRBV6-1 with TRBJ2-3; D is unresolved. The CDR3 runs 14 residues. The V gene lost 9 bases and the J gene lost 4 bases, with 17 bases spanning the gap. Germline V gene lookup returns CDR1 MNHNS and CDR2 SASEGT. The CDR3 protein is CASGPVAGADTQYF. The DNA of the CDR3 is TGTGCCAGTGGCCCAGTTGCTGGCGCAGATACGCAGTATTTT.

The rearrangement uses TRBV7-9 and TRBJ2-1; no firm D call. CDR1 SEHNR and CDR2 FQNEAQ come from the germline V gene (reference sequence). CDR3 length: 14 residues. Trimming took 7 bases from V and 3 from J, leaving 13 bases between them. In DNA form, the CDR3 reads TGTGCCAGCACCCCCGGCTGGAACTACAATGAGCAGTTCTTC. This translates into CASTPGWNYNEQFF.

V gene TRBV15 combines with J gene TRBJ2-3; D gene uncertain. CDR3 size: 15 residues. Germline CDR1 LNHNV, CDR2 YYDKDF (reference sequence). The V end was cut by 1 base, the J end by 0 bases, with 8 bases between. DNA of the CDR3: TGTGCCACCAGCAGAGTGCCGCTTAGCACAGATACGCAGTATTTT. Translated: CATSRVPLSTDTQYF.

The chain combines TRBV25-1 with TRBJ1-2; TRBD1 might be the D (6 bases). Germline assignment: CDR1 MGHDK and CDR2 SYGVNS. The V and J ends lost 4 bases and 4 bases respectively, with 13 bases between them. The CDR3 has 14 amino acids. The CDR3 spells CASSGMDSVYGYTF. The CDR3 bases are TGTGCCAGCAGTGGGATGGACAGCGTCTATGGCTACACCTTC.

About this clone itself: One end of the junction fails to match germline, which may point to a read error. The rearrangement links TRBV7-8 to TRBJ1-1; no clear D. Germline V gene sequence: CDR1 SGHVS, CDR2 FQNEAQ. The CDR3 is 13 amino acids. In DNA, the CDR3 is TGTGCCAGCACCTTATGGGCTTACACTGAAGCTTTCTTT. Its protein product is CASTLWAYTEAFF.

The chain has TRBV9 and TRBJ2-7, with TRBD1 identical over 11 bases. CDR1 and CDR2 (germline): SGDLS, YYNGEE. CDR3 size: 15 residues. V shed 0 bases, J shed 7 bases, and the junction held 6 bases outside the gene matches. CDR3 sequence (DNA): TGTGCCAGCAGCGTAGCTGGACAGGGGGCTGTAGAGCAGTACTTC. Encoded protein: CASSVAGQGAVEQYF. Variable domain in full (rest from reference TRBV9 and TRBJ2-7): DSGVTQTPKHLITATGQRVTLRCSPRSGDLSVYWYQQSLDQGLQFLIQYYNGEERAKGNILERFSAQQFPDLHSELNLSSLELGDSALYFCASSVAGQGAVEQYFGPGTRLTVT.

The chain links TRBV7-6 to TRBJ2-5, with D hard to call. CDR1 SGHVS and CDR2 FNYEAQ come from the germline V gene. V lost 4 bases and J lost 4, with 16 bases in between. This CDR3 region has 15 residues. The CDR3 sequence: CASSSGPLVRETQYF. In DNA form, the CDR3 reads TGTGCCAGCAGCTCTGGGCCCCTAGTAAGAGAGACCCAGTACTTC.

As regards this clone: One end of the junction does not line up with germline, which may come from a read error. The chain has TRBV7-7 and TRBJ1-4; tentative D call: TRBD1 (6 bases). Germline V gene data show CDR1 as SSHAT and CDR2 as FNYEAQ (reference sequence). The CDR3 extends over 14 amino acids. CDR3: CASSLGGAGEKLFF. In DNA form, the CDR3 reads TGTGCTAGCAGCTTGGGGGGCGCGGGTGAAAAACTGTTTTTT.

The genes are TRBV21-1 and TRBJ2-3; the tabulated D call, TRBD1, remains unverified against the DNA. TRBV21-1 is marked as a pseudogene. This CDR3 is 16 amino acids long. The CDR3 DNA reads TGTGCCAGCACCCCCAGGGGATGGGAAGGCACAGATACGCAGTATTTT. Translation gives CASTPRGWEGTDTQYF.

The chain employs TRBV11-1 and TRBJ2-3; D call uncertain. From germline, CDR1 is SGHAT and CDR2 FQDESV (reference sequence). V was shortened by 5 bases and J by 3 bases, with 6 bases between the two germline ends. The CDR3 is 12 amino acids. The CDR3 coding sequence is TGTGCCAGCAGCCAAAATACAGATACGCAGTATTTT. Its translation is CASSQNTDTQYF.

V gene TRBV11-2 combines with J gene TRBJ2-7, with TRBD2 identical over 9 bases. The germline V gene has CDR1 SGHAT and CDR2 FQNNGV. V trimming: 1 base; J trimming: 5 bases; junction bases outside the gene matches: 6. The CDR3 runs 15 residues. The CDR3 spells CASSLAGTSIHEQYF. The CDR3 DNA sequence: TGTGCCAGCAGCTTAGCCGGGACTAGCATCCACGAGCAGTACTTC.

The CDR3 region is CASSLGRDHEQYF. The DNA of the CDR3 is TGCGCCAGCAGCTTGGGTAGGGACCACGAGCAGTACTTC. The chain joins TRBV5-1 to TRBJ2-7; either TRBD1 or TRBD2 may fit D (5 bases each). The V end lost 0 bases, the J end lost 5 bases, and 9 bases lay between the germline ends. Germline-derived CDR1 and CDR2 are SGHRS and YFSETQ. The CDR3 is made up of 13 amino acids.

This chain joins TRBV9 and TRBJ2-3; D might be TRBD1 or TRBD2, each matching 5 bases. Per the germline V gene, CDR1 is SGDLS and CDR2 is YYNGEE. CDR3 length equals 17 residues. V shed 3 bases and J shed 4 bases, with 21 bases lying between them. The CDR3 sequence: CASSAGRWGSDADTQYF. CDR3 DNA sequence: TGTGCCAGCAGCGCAGGTCGTTGGGGGAGCGATGCAGATACGCAGTATTTT.

The gene calls are TRBV28 and TRBJ1-4, with D perhaps TRBD1 (5 bases). CDR3 size: 12 residues. V was trimmed by 8 bases and J by 4 bases, leaving 8 bases between them. Per the germline V gene, CDR1 is MDHEN and CDR2 is SYDVKM. The CDR3 here is CASRDGNEKLFF. The DNA of the CDR3 is TGTGCCAGCCGGGACGGTAATGAAAAACTGTTTTTT. Full variable domain (remainder filled in from reference TRBV28 and TRBJ1-4): DVKVTQSSRYLVKRTGEKVFLECVQDMDHENMFWYRQDPGLGLRLIYFSYDVKMKEKGDIPEGYSVSREKKERFSLILESASTNQTSMYLCASRDGNEKLFFGSGTQLSVL.

The rearrangement uses TRBV5-1 and TRBJ2-3, with 10 bases matching TRBD2. This CDR3 contains 19 residues. V gave up 4 bases and J gave up 4 bases; unmatched junction bases: 18. Germline-derived CDR1 and CDR2 are SGHRS and YFSETQ. The CDR3 DNA sequence: TGCGCCAGCAGCCAAAACGGGGCTAGCGGGAGAAGAGGCGCAGATACGCAGTATTTT. Its protein is CASSQNGASGRRGADTQYF.

CDR3 region: CASSERGRLSKNIQYF. In nucleotides, the CDR3 is TGTGCCAGCAGTGAAAGGGGGCGGCTAAGCAAAAACATTCAGTACTTC. The V gene is TRBV2, the J gene TRBJ2-4, with 7 bases aligning to TRBD1. V shed 2 bases and J 3 bases; nucleotides not matched to a gene: 7. The CDR3 sequence is 16 residues long. Germline V gene data show CDR1 as SNHLY and CDR2 as FYNNEI.

The chain joins TRBV7-2 to TRBJ2-4; D tentatively fits TRBD1 or TRBD2 (9 bases each). The germline gives CDR1 SGHTA, CDR2 FQGNSA. This CDR3 comprises 17 residues. Trimming left V 4 bases short and J 9 bases short, with 25 bases between. The CDR3: CASSSTGGLGLASIQYF. CDR3 nucleotides: TGTGCCAGCAGCTCAACAGGGGGCCTAGGACTAGCGAGCATTCAGTACTTC. Using reference TRBV7-2 and TRBJ2-4 for the parts outside the CDR3, the full variable domain is GAGVSQSPSNKVTEKGKDVELRCDPISGHTALYWYRQSLGQGLEFLIYFQGNSAPDKSGLPSDRFSAERTGGSVSTLTIQRTQQEDSAVYLCASSSTGGLGLASIQYFGAGTRLSVL.

V is TRBV7-2 and J is TRBJ2-3; D call uncertain. CDR3 length: 15 amino acids. CDR1 SGHTA and CDR2 FQGNSA come from the germline V gene. Trimming removed 2 bases at V and 4 bases at J, with 13 bases between. The CDR3, as DNA: TGTGCCAGCAGCTTAATCCAAGTAAGGGCAGATACGCAGTATTTT. It codes for CASSLIQVRADTQYF. The full variable domain, completed using reference TRBV7-2 and TRBJ2-3, is GAGVSQSPSNKVTEKGKDVELRCDPISGHTALYWYRQSLGQGLEFLIYFQGNSAPDKSGLPSDRFSAERTGGSVSTLTIQRTQQEDSAVYLCASSLIQVRADTQYFGPGTRLTVL.

The chain uses TRBV5-1 and TRBJ2-7, with 10 bases fitting TRBD1. Germline lookup yields CDR1 SGHRS and CDR2 YFSETQ. This CDR3 has 17 amino acids. The J segment lost 3 bases and the V segment lost 4 bases, leaving 13 bases of the junction unmatched. The CDR3 here is CASSSTTGGSFFYEQYF. In DNA, the CDR3 is TGCGCCAGCAGCAGTACGACAGGGGGCTCTTTCTTCTACGAGCAGTACTTC.

Comment on this clone: At the DNA level, this CDR3 is encoded by other sequences in the same sample as well. This chain links TRBV5-1 with TRBJ2-7; D unresolved. The germline gives CDR1 SGHRS, CDR2 YFSETQ. The CDR3 consists of 11 residues. The V end lost 0 bases, the J end lost 6 bases, and 4 bases lay between the germline ends. The CDR3 is CASSLEGEQYF. CDR3 nucleotides: TGCGCCAGCAGCTTGGAGGGCGAGCAGTACTTC. The whole variable domain, filled in from reference TRBV5-1 and TRBJ2-7, reads KAGVTQTPRYLIKTRGQQVTLSCSPISGHRSVSWYQQTPGQGLQFLFEYFSETQRNKGNFPGRFSGRQFSNSRSEMNVSTLELGDSALYLCASSLEGEQYFGPGTRLTVT.

The chain has TRBV5-6 and TRBJ2-1; 7 bases are shared with TRBD1. The CDR3 is 16 residues long. J gave up 2 bases and V 0 bases, and 5 bases lay outside the gene matches. CDR1 is SGHDT and CDR2 is YYEEEE in the germline V gene. The CDR3 here is CASSLGWTGPYNEQFF. Here the CDR3 DNA reads TGTGCCAGCAGCTTGGGGTGGACAGGCCCCTACAATGAGCAGTTCTTC.

The genes are TRBV19 and TRBJ2-6; TRBD1 matches at 9 bases. J was trimmed by 4 bases and V by 4 bases; bases with no gene match: 2. The germline CDR1 and CDR2 sequences are LNHDA and SQIVND (reference sequence). This CDR3 has 15 residues. DNA of the CDR3: TGTGCCAGTAGTAGGACAGGGGAAGGGGCCAACGTCCTGACTTTC. The encoded protein is CASSRTGEGANVLTF.

DNA of the CDR3: TGTGCCAGCAGCTTGGGATCGACAGGGGGCGCAGATACGCAGTATTTT. Its protein is CASSLGSTGGADTQYF. The chain recombines TRBV5-5 with TRBJ2-3; the match to TRBD1 covers 10 bases. This CDR3 has 16 residues. CDR1 SGHKS and CDR2 YYEKEE come from the germline V gene (reference sequence). J was trimmed by 4 bases and V by 0 bases; bases with no gene match: 5.

The chain links TRBV30 to TRBJ2-5, with 15 bases lining up with TRBD2. V shed 3 bases and J 5 bases; nucleotides not matched to a gene: 7. Looked up from germline, CDR1 is GTSNPN and CDR2 is SVGIG (reference sequence). The CDR3 covers 16 residues. The CDR3 loop reads CAWRRGTSGRRETQYF. CDR3 in DNA: TGTGCCTGGAGGAGGGGGACTAGCGGGAGGCGGGAGACCCAGTACTTC.

This clone occurred once. This chain links TRBV29-1 with TRBJ1-1; D remains ambiguous. Deletions cut 4 bases from V and 4 bases from J, with 10 bases between. This CDR3 spans 12 amino acids. Germline V gives CDR1 SQVTM, CDR2 ANQGSEA. The CDR3 DNA follows: TGCAGCGTTGCGGGTTTCGGCACTGAAGCTTTCTTT. As protein: CSVAGFGTEAFF.

The genes are TRBV5-1 and TRBJ2-1; 8 bases agree with TRBD1. V shed 3 bases and J 7 bases; nucleotides not matched to a gene: 9. There are 15 residues in the CDR3. CDR1 and CDR2 (germline): SGHRS, YFSETQ. CDR3: CASSWTGQEANEQFF. CDR3 sequence (DNA): TGCGCCAGCAGCTGGACGGGACAGGAAGCAAATGAGCAGTTCTTC.

The chain employs TRBV7-9 and TRBJ2-2, with TRBD1 as a possible D gene (6 bases). V was clipped by 5 bases and J by 2 bases, with 9 bases between them. Germline assignment: CDR1 SEHNR and CDR2 FQNEAQ (reference sequence). CDR3 length equals 14 residues. The CDR3 DNA reads TGTGCCAGCAGCCGGGACAAAAACACCGGGGAGCTGTTTTTT. It encodes CASSRDKNTGELFF.

This chain uses TRBV6-5 with TRBJ2-7; the match to TRBD2 covers 9 bases. The V segment lost 0 bases and the J segment 3 bases; nucleotides outside the gene matches: 6. The CDR3 consists of 16 residues. CDR1 is MNHEY, CDR2 SVGAGI, per germline. The CDR3 coding sequence is TGTGCCAGCAGTTACTCGAGAAGCGGGGGGAACTACGAGCAGTACTTC. Its protein is CASSYSRSGGNYEQYF.

CDR3 sequence: CASTTTSGGLGTDTQYF. The CDR3 DNA reads TGTGCCAGCACCACTACATCAGGGGGCCTGGGCACAGATACGCAGTATTTT. The gene calls are TRBV28 and TRBJ2-3, with TRBD1 matching over 8 bases. Trimming at V came to 7 bases and at J to 1 base, leaving 13 bases not matched to a gene. There are 17 residues in the CDR3. The germline V gene encodes CDR1 MDHEN and CDR2 SYDVKM.

The rearrangement joins TRBV18 to TRBJ1-1; D is possibly TRBD1 (5 bases). The CDR3 loop spans 15 amino acids. Germline V gives CDR1 KGHSH, CDR2 LQKENI. The ends were cut back, 3 bases at V and 5 bases at J, with 16 bases in the middle. The CDR3 reads CASSPWDGERTEAFF. For the CDR3, the DNA is TGTGCCAGCTCACCCTGGGACGGGGAAAGGACTGAAGCTTTCTTT.

The chain employs TRBV18 and TRBJ1-4; tentative D call: TRBD1 (5 bases). The V gene lost 2 bases and the J gene lost 8 bases, with 12 bases spanning the gap. The CDR3 has 14 amino acids. Germline CDR1 KGHSH, CDR2 LQKENI. The CDR3 here is CASSPRGDGEKLFF. Here the CDR3 DNA reads TGTGCCAGCTCACCAAGAGGGGACGGGGAAAAACTGTTTTTT.